The entry below describes one TCR beta chain. Its target is unknown. Germline CDR1 reads SGHDN; CDR2 reads FVKESK. The CDR3 spans 16 residues. Trimming removed 0 bases from V and 2 bases from J, with 12 bases in between. The data originate from a study of T cell repertoires in cytomegalovirus infection. Notes on the study in general: Across the ex vivo response, the dominant clonotypes were HLA-C-restricted CMV-specific TCR beta clonotypes.

MiXCR, run by TCRdb on the reads, gives a single entry per CDR3 protein. The table lists 680,000 or so distinct CDR3 sequences, around 30% of them singletons, with roughly 18% in the top ten. This specimen consisted of cultured PBMCs, obtained from culture after CMV antigen stimulation. The receptor was derived from a human donor in good health (CMV status not recorded). Some clones in this sample may be carry-over from other donors' samples. This chain uses TRBV14 with TRBJ2-3, with D possibly being TRBD1 (6 bases). CDR3 sequence reads: CASSQDTGQYTDTQYF. The DNA for the CDR3 is TGTGCCAGCAGCCAAGATACAGGACAGTACACAGATACGCAGTATTTT. The full variable domain, in which reference TRBV14 and TRBJ2-3 provide the parts outside the CDR3, is EAGVTQFPSHSVIEKGQTVTLRCDPISGHDNLYWYRRVMGKEIKFLLHFVKESKQDESGMPNNRFLAERTGGTYSTLKVQPAELEDSGVYFCASSQDTGQYTDTQYFGPGTRLTVL.